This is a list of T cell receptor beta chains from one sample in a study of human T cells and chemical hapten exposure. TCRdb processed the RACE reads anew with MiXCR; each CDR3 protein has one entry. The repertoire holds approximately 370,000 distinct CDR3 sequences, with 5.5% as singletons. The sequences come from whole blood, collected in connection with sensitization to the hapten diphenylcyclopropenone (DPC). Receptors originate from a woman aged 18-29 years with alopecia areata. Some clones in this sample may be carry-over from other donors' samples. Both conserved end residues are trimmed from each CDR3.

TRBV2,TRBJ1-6,ASSARRQGGNSPLH
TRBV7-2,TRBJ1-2,ASSLGPTYGYT
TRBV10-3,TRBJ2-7,AIRQGEAYEQY
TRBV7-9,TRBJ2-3,ASSISGASTDTQY
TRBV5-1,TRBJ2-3,ASTRVLSTDTQY
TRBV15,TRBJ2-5,ATSRDRANQETQY
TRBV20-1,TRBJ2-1,SATPGYNEQF
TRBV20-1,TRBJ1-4,SGRHSDEKLF
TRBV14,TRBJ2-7,ASSQDRGGNHEQY
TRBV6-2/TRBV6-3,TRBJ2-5,ASSLSGTGVQETQY
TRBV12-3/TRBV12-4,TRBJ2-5,ATQGQLGETQY
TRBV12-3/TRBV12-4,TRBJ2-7,ASSLAPPPTGMQY
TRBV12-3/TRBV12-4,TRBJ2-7,ASTPTGRYEQY
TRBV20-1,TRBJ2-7,SAPGQGAYEQY
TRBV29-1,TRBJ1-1,SVSVGLGTEAF
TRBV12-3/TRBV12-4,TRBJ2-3,ASLWGRGGTDTQY
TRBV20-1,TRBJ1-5,SARGGEAWQPQH
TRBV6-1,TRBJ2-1,ASSEEAVGLEYNEQF
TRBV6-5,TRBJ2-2,ASSKAGPPHTGELF